These T cell receptor beta chains were read from a single sample in a study of blood T cell repertoires in COVID-19. Produced via immunoSEQ multiplex PCR; TCRdb's table is partial and in-frame only. The sample contains 280,000 or so clones, around 89% of which appear only once. What was sequenced was peripheral blood. These receptor sequences come from a woman in her 30s who had recovered from COVID-19. CDR3s include the opening cysteine and the closing phenylalanine or tryptophan. The D gene is left open where the match is weak. The size field is filled for only some rows; it gives once, few, many or a size class.

abundance,j_gene,v_gene,d_gene,CDR3nt,CDR3aa
.,TRBJ2-4,TRBV7-9,TRBD2,TGTGCCAGCACTTCCCCCCCCCGGGGGGGCCGTGAATTGGACAACATTCAGTACTTC,CASTSPPRGGRELDNIQYF
.,TRBJ2-7,TRBV7-9,TRBD1,TGTGCCAGCAGCTCAACCGGGACAGGGGACTACGAGCAGTACTTC,CASSSTGTGDYEQYF
.,TRBJ1-4,TRBV5-1,TRBD1,TGCGCCAGCAGCCGACAGGGGGCGGGTGAAAAACTGTTTTTT,CASSRQGAGEKLFF
.,TRBJ1-2,TRBV6-5,.,TGTGCCACCTTCGTCCAAGGGGACTATGGCTACACCTTC,CATFVQGDYGYTF
few,TRBJ1-3,TRBV21-1,.,TGTGCCAGTAAAATCGACAGGGCCGGAAACACCATATATTTT,CASKIDRAGNTIYF
many,TRBJ2-1,TRBV4-1,.,TGCGCCAGCAGCCTCTATTCCGGGCGGGGTTACAATGAGCAGTTCTTC,CASSLYSGRGYNEQFF
.,TRBJ2-2,TRBV27,.,TGTGCCGCCGGGATTGCCGGGGAGCTGTTTTTT,CAAGIAGELFF
.,TRBJ1-4,TRBV30,TRBD1,TGTGCCTGGACCGTACAGGGGCTTGAAAAACTGTTTTTT,CAWTVQGLEKLFF
once,TRBJ1-2,TRBV30,TRBD1,TGTGCCTGGACCCGCGGGACAGGGTTCGGCTACACCTTC,CAWTRGTGFGYTF
.,TRBJ2-2,TRBV27,.,TGTGCCAGCAGTCAACGGACTTTTACCGGGGAGCTGTTTTTT,CASSQRTFTGELFF
.,TRBJ2-1,TRBV6-5,TRBD2,TGTGCCAGCAGTTCCTCCGGGACTAGCGGCTACAATGAGCAGTTCTTC,CASSSSGTSGYNEQFF
.,TRBJ1-2,TRBV4-2,.,TGTGCCAGCAGCTACGACATATCGGCGATTGGCTACACCTTC,CASSYDISAIGYTF
.,TRBJ1-3,TRBV2,.,TGTGCCAGCAGTGAATCACAGCCTTACTCTGGAAACACCATATATTTT,CASSESQPYSGNTIYF
.,TRBJ2-5,TRBV5-1,TRBD1,TGCGCCAGCAGCGCACTGACAGGGGAAGAGACCCAGTACTTC,CASSALTGEETQYF
few,TRBJ2-2,TRBV7-9,.,TGTGCCAGCAGCCCCGGACAAGATTATCGGGAGCTGTTTTTT,CASSPGQDYRELFF
.,TRBJ1-4,TRBV28,.,TGTGCCAGCAGTTCCTTACAGGGAATTGAGGAAAAACTGTTTTTT,CASSSLQGIEEKLFF
.,TRBJ1-5,TRBV5-1,TRBD1,TGCGCCAGCAGTATGGGACAGCCCAATCAGCCCCAGCATTTT,CASSMGQPNQPQHF
.,TRBJ1-2,TRBV2,TRBD1,TGTGCCTCACACAGGGGACAGAACTATGGCTACACCTTC,CASHRGQNYGYTF
.,TRBJ1-1,TRBV28,.,TGTGCCAGCACCCAATGGACAGTCATGAACACTGAAGCTTTCTTT,CASTQWTVMNTEAFF
.,TRBJ2-5,TRBV19,.,TGTGCCAGTAGTAAACAGGGTTATCGGGAGACCCAGTACTTC,CASSKQGYRETQYF
.,TRBJ1-2,TRBV28,TRBD1,TGTGCCAGCAGGCCCACAGGGGGTAGCTATGGCTACACCTTC,CASRPTGGSYGYTF
once,TRBJ1-1,TRBV7-2,.,TGTGCCAGCAGCTTACGGGACACTGAAGCTTTCTTT,CASSLRDTEAFF
.,TRBJ1-2,TRBV5-1,.,TGCGCCAGCAGCTTTTCCGGGGGTGAAGGCTACACCTTC,CASSFSGGEGYTF
.,TRBJ2-1,TRBV28,.,TGTGCCAGCAGTGACATCTACAATGAGCAGTTCTTC,CASSDIYNEQFF
.,TRBJ1-4,TRBV5-4,TRBD1,TGTGCCAGCAGCCGAGATAGACAGGGGGCGAGGGAAAAACTGTTTTTT,CASSRDRQGAREKLFF
.,TRBJ2-1,TRBV5-4,TRBD2,TGTGCCAGCAGCTTTTCCCCGACTAGCGGGGGGGGGTTTGATGAGCAGTTCTTC,CASSFSPTSGGGFDEQFF
.,TRBJ2-2,TRBV7-3,TRBD1,TGTGCCAGCAGCAGACAGGGTCCGAACACCGGGGAGCTGTTTTTT,CASSRQGPNTGELFF
.,TRBJ1-1,TRBV5-1,.,TGCGCCAGCAGCTTGGGAGTCGGGGAGAACACTGAAGCTTTCTTT,CASSLGVGENTEAFF
.,TRBJ2-3,TRBV9,.,TGTGCCAGCAGCGTAACCCCACGGGGGACTAGCACAGATACGCAGTATTTT,CASSVTPRGTSTDTQYF
.,TRBJ1-2,TRBV11-2,.,TGTGCCAGCAGCTTAGGAATGGGGCCCGGACAGAACTATGGCTACACCTTC,CASSLGMGPGQNYGYTF
.,TRBJ1-2,TRBV7-5,.,TGTGCCAGAAGCTTAGGGTGTGACAGGACTTCAGTGGGGCGCTATGGCTACACCTTC,CARSLGCDRTSVGRYGYTF
.,TRBJ2-5,TRBV7-8,TRBD2,TGTGCCAGCAGCTTATTTATTCTAGCGGGGGTCGGGAAAGAGACCCAGTACTTC,CASSLFILAGVGKETQYF
.,TRBJ2-5,TRBV5-6,.,TGTGCCAGCAGCTTGGCCGGTCAGGGTTTGTTTCAGACCCAGTACTTC,CASSLAGQGLFQTQYF
.,TRBJ1-1,TRBV18,.,TGTGCCAGCTCACAGTTCGGGTCTAACACTGAAGCTTTCTTT,CASSQFGSNTEAFF
.,TRBJ2-1,TRBV28,TRBD1,TGTGCCAGCAGTCCTCAACCGACAGGGGGCGTTGAGCAGTTCTTC,CASSPQPTGGVEQFF
.,TRBJ2-2,TRBV11-2,TRBD2,TGTGCCAGCAGCTTAGGTCCTAGCGGATCCACCGGGGAGCTGTTTTTT,CASSLGPSGSTGELFF